One T cell receptor beta chain is described in this entry. Antigen unknown. The PCR contained 60 Vbeta and 13 Jbeta primers. Profiled with immunoSEQ multiplex PCR; TCRdb holds only in-frame clones, not every one. The sample lists under 200,000 clones, roughly 74% seen once, with over 12% in the top ten. These data come from a study of cytomegalovirus exposure and HLA in healthy donors. CDR1 and CDR2 (germline): SNHLY, FYNNEI. V shed 7 bases and J shed 7 bases, with 7 bases lying between them. The CDR3 has 11 amino acids. Whole-study results and caveats: It was approximately 150 TCR beta chains that were listed as cytomegalovirus-associated. High sensitivity and specificity were reportedly achieved when the classifier diagnosed cytomegalovirus status. Follow-up analysis seemed to connect common viral pathogens with several of the most significant clusters identified.

Sample: PBMCs. The chain links TRBV2 to TRBJ1-4, with D unclear. The receptor comes from a woman in her 30s in good health and CMV-seropositive. CDR3: CASTRSEKLFF. Written as DNA, the CDR3 is TGTGCCAGCACTCGTTCTGAAAAACTGTTTTTT.